This T cell receptor (beta chain) appears in the sequencing data of a study of T cells after yellow fever vaccination. Findings of the study overall: The study noted that FACS-sorted repertoires could contain abundant clonotypes contaminating from the bulk population. Boosting was followed by the reappearance of most primary-vaccination clones (around 95% CD4, about 90% CD8).

In this sample, this clonotype turned up a few times. The antigen is undetermined. TCRdb analysed the 5' RACE reads with MiXCR anew, one entry per CDR3 protein. The sample contains 200,000 to 250,000 distinct CDR3 sequences, 3.2% of which appear only once. Germline assignment: CDR1 MNHEY and CDR2 SVGAGI. This CDR3 has 17 amino acids. V lost 0 bases and J lost 8; bases outside the gene matches: 12. The sequenced sample was CD4+ T cells sorted from PBMCs, obtained 10 days after the yellow fever booster vaccination. This TCR was recovered from a man aged 18 to 29 who received the YFV17D yellow fever vaccine. V gene TRBV6-5 combines with J gene TRBJ1-2; 10 bases map to TRBD1. CDR3 in DNA: TGTGCCAGCAGTTACTCGACTTTTGGGACAGGGGTTCGGGGCTACACCTTC. Amino acid sequence: CASSYSTFGTGVRGYTF.